This T cell receptor (beta chain) stems from a study of blood T cells in healthy people across ages. Study-wide points: Unsorted PBMCs blocked a conclusive comparison of naive and antigen-experienced cells.

Germline assignment: CDR1 DFQATT and CDR2 SNEGSKA (reference sequence). Trimming shortened V by 2 bases and J by 3 bases, and 17 bases separated the two germline ends. The CDR3 is 15 residues long. Sample-barcoded 5' priming and a J-beta primer mix drove a second PCR of about 6 to 11 cycles. TCRdb passed the 5' RACE reads through MiXCR, listing each CDR3 protein once. Counted here are about 1.8 million distinct CDR3 sequences, about 49% occurring once; the ten biggest clones make up over 2%. This clonotype was observed a handful of times. Antigen specificity is unknown. Isolating PBMCs gave at least 7 million of these cells per sample.

This chain connects TRBV20-1 to TRBJ2-7; D is perhaps TRBD2 (5 bases). This clonotype originated in a woman between 40 and 55 years old in good health. Sequencing was performed on blood. CDR3 sequence: CSARSFGVSVYEQYF. CDR3 in DNA: TGCAGTGCTAGATCCTTCGGGGTTTCGGTCTACGAGCAGTACTTC.